This TCR beta chain was retrieved from a study of OX40 agonist ivuxolimab in advanced cancers. Libraries were prepared by immunoSEQ multiplex PCR; TCRdb keeps only in-frame clonotypes and omits some of them. Here the sample spans over 50,000 clones, 90% to 95% being singletons. Comments on this clone: No antigen is known for it.

Study-level findings and limits: Some nonresponders also had low normalized T-cell clonal expansion.

Trimming cost V 4 bases and J 2 bases; bases outside gene matches: 12. Germline V lookup: CDR1 SGHDT, CDR2 YYEEEE. This CDR3 has 18 residues. V is TRBV5-6 and J is TRBJ1-5; the match to TRBD1 covers 10 bases. The origin of this receptor is an adult with an advanced solid tumor such as melanoma, head and neck, liver or kidney cancer. Here the sequenced sample was CD4+ or CD8+ T cells sorted from blood, taken in a trial of the OX40 agonist ivuxolimab. DNA for the CDR3: TGTGCCAGCAGCCTAGCGGGGGACAGGGGTCTTGGCAATCAGCCCCAGCATTTT. The encoded protein is CASSLAGDRGLGNQPQHF.